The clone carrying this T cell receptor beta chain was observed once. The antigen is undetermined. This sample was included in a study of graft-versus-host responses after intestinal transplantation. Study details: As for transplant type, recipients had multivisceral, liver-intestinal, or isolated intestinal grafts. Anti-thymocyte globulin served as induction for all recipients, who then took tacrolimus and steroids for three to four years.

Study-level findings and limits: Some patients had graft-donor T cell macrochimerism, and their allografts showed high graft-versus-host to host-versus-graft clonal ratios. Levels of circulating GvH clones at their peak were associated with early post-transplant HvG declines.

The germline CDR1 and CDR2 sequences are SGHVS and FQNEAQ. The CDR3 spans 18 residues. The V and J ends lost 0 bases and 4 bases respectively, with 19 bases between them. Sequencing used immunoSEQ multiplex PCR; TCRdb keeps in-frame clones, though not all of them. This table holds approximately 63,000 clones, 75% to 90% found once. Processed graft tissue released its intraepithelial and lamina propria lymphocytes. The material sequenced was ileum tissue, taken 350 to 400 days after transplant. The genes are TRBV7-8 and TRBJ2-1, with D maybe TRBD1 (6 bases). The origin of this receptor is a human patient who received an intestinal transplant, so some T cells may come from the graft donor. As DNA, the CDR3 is TGTGCCAGCAGCTTAGCGGGGGTCAGACGGACAGATTACAATGAGCAGTTCTTC. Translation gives CASSLAGVRRTDYNEQFF.